This T cell receptor (beta chain) was profiled in a study of T-cell memory formation after mild COVID-19. Study in general: Across donors, TCR clusters were largely donor specific.

This clonotype was recorded many times. From germline, CDR1 is SGHVS and CDR2 FNYEAQ. V gave up 4 bases and J gave up 3 bases; unmatched junction bases: 11. There are 16 residues in the CDR3. TCRdb recomputed calls from the 5' RACE reads with MiXCR, one row per CDR3 protein. The sample shows nearly 110,000 distinct CDR3 sequences, 12% of them seen only once. The sample comprised PBMCs or a T cell subset sorted from them (not recorded which). The TCR sequence derives from an adult woman who had mild COVID-19 (a few samples of this study predate the infection). Cell type and time point are not known. V gene TRBV7-6 combines with J gene TRBJ2-7; TRBD2 agrees at 8 bases. The DNA of the CDR3 is TGTGCCAGCAGCTCCGAGCCGGGGGGGTTTAACTACGAGCAGTACTTC. Its protein is CASSSEPGGFNYEQYF.